A single sample gave rise to the 28 T cell receptor beta chains below, sequenced in a study of blood T cell repertoires in COVID-19. The protocol was immunoSEQ multiplex PCR, while the TCRdb copy is restricted to in-frame clones and leaves out a portion. The data show some 350,000 clones, roughly nine tenths seen once. The sample consisted of peripheral blood. The receptors here all came from a woman in her 30s with COVID-19, enrolled during active disease.

The chain carries TRBV5-4 and TRBJ2-1; tentative D call: TRBD2 (5 bases). V was trimmed by 4 bases and J by 5 bases, leaving 13 bases between them. The germline gives CDR1 SGHNT, CDR2 YYREEE (reference sequence). CDR3 size: 14 residues. CDR3 amino acids: CASSPNPGNNEQFF. In nucleotides, the CDR3 is TGTGCCAGCAGCCCAAACCCGGGAAACAATGAGCAGTTCTTC.

The rearrangement uses TRBV5-8 and TRBJ1-4; no reliable D call. Germline V gives CDR1 SGHTS, CDR2 YDEGEE. The CDR3 is 14 amino acids. V was pared by 4 bases and J by 7 bases, with 14 bases between. CDR3 protein: CASSLIQTGEKLFF. Written as DNA, the CDR3 is TGTGCCAGCAGCCTGATTCAGACTGGTGAAAAACTGTTTTTT.

This clone has a single count. The chain uses TRBV14 and TRBJ2-5, with TRBD2 identical over 7 bases. The V gene's germline CDR1 is SGHDN and CDR2 FVKESK. J gave up 4 bases and V 2 bases, and 7 bases lay outside the gene matches. This CDR3 has 15 residues. For the CDR3, the DNA is TGTGCCAGCAGCCAACTCCGGGGGGTCCGAGAGACCCAGTACTTC. It translates to CASSQLRGVRETQYF. Full variable domain (missing parts from reference TRBV14 and TRBJ2-5): EAGVTQFPSHSVIEKGQTVTLRCDPISGHDNLYWYRRVMGKEIKFLLHFVKESKQDESGMPNNRFLAERTGGTYSTLKVQPAELEDSGVYFCASSQLRGVRETQYFGPGTRLLVL.

The rearrangement uses TRBV7-2 and TRBJ2-2, with TRBD1 as a possible D gene (5 bases). The V gene lost 5 bases and the J gene lost 6 bases, with 19 bases spanning the gap. Germline values: CDR1 SGHTA, CDR2 FQGNSA. This CDR3 is 16 amino acids long. The CDR3, as DNA: TGTGCCAGCAGCAGAACAGGACGGCGGTCGTCCGGGGAGCTGTTTTTT. Its protein product is CASSRTGRRSSGELFF. The variable domain in full, completed from reference TRBV7-2 and TRBJ2-2, reads GAGVSQSPSNKVTEKGKDVELRCDPISGHTALYWYRQSLGQGLEFLIYFQGNSAPDKSGLPSDRFSAERTGGSVSTLTIQRTQQEDSAVYLCASSRTGRRSSGELFFGEGSRLTVL.

The J gene is TRBJ2-3, the V gene TRBV28; 13 nucleotides agree with TRBD2. This CDR3 comprises 15 residues. The V and J ends lost 6 bases and 2 bases, in that order; junction bases with no gene match: 2. The V gene's germline CDR1 is MDHEN and CDR2 SYDVKM. The CDR3 sequence is CASSGTSGITDTQYF. DNA of the CDR3: TGTGCCAGCAGCGGGACTAGCGGGATCACAGATACGCAGTATTTT.

CDR3: CASSYSPAGDATDTQYF. The CDR3, as DNA: TGTGCCAGCAGTTACTCCCCTGCGGGGGACGCTACAGATACGCAGTATTTT. The chain recombines TRBV6-2 or TRBV6-3 with TRBJ2-3; 7 positions agree with TRBD2. The CDR3 loop spans 17 amino acids. The V and J ends lost 0 bases and 3 bases, in that order; junction bases with no gene match: 9. The germline V gene has CDR1 MNHEY and CDR2 SVGEGT.

The rearrangement joins TRBV25-1 to TRBJ1-1; D is possibly TRBD1 (6 bases). The V gene lost 1 base and the J gene lost 8 bases, with 14 bases spanning the gap. Germline CDR1 and CDR2: MGHDK and SYGVNS. There are 14 residues in the CDR3. The CDR3 DNA reads TGTGCCAGCAGTGAATTCGGGGACATGTCCGAAGCTTTCTTT. Translation gives CASSEFGDMSEAFF.

This chain links TRBV6-6 with TRBJ1-5; possibly TRBD1 for D (6 bases). The ends were cut back, 7 bases at V and 5 bases at J, with 18 bases in the middle. Germline CDR1 reads MNHNY; CDR2 reads SVGAGI (reference sequence). This CDR3 contains 15 residues. DNA for the CDR3: TGTGCCAGCATGGGGTCGGGGGGCGGTTATCAGCCCCAGCATTTT. Amino acids: CASMGSGGGYQPQHF.

The chain recombines TRBV10-3 with TRBJ1-3; 7 bases line up with TRBD1. V lost 9 bases, J lost 1 base, and 3 bases stayed unmatched. The CDR3 has 13 amino acids. In germline, CDR1 is ENHRY, CDR2 SYGVKD. CDR3 DNA sequence: TGTGCCATAACGACAGGGTCTGGAAACACCATATATTTT. Encoded protein: CAITTGSGNTIYF.

The rearrangement links TRBV4-1 to TRBJ2-1, with TRBD1 identical over 7 bases. This CDR3 has 18 residues. Trimming took 4 bases from V and 7 from J; bases not matched to a gene: 19. The germline V gene has CDR1 MGHRA and CDR2 YSYEKL. In nucleotides, the CDR3 is TGCGCCAGCAGCCGGGACAGTCTTGGCCCCAGACAGAGAAATGAGCAGTTCTTC. Its protein product is CASSRDSLGPRQRNEQFF.

This chain connects TRBV5-8 to TRBJ2-1; 7 bases are shared with TRBD2. The CDR3 loop spans 13 amino acids. Trimming cost V 2 bases and J 8 bases; bases outside gene matches: 4. The V gene's germline CDR1 is SGHTS and CDR2 YDEGEE. CDR3 sequence: CASSFGGLDEQFF. In nucleotides, the CDR3 is TGTGCCAGCAGCTTCGGGGGGTTGGATGAGCAGTTCTTC. Combining the CDR3 with reference TRBV5-8 and TRBJ2-1 gives the whole variable domain EAGVTQSPTHLIKTRGQQATLRCSPISGHTSVYWYQQALGLGLQFLLWYDEGEERNRGNFPPRFSGRQFPNYSSELNVNALELEDSALYLCASSFGGLDEQFFGPGTRLTVL.

This sequence joins TRBV25-1 and TRBJ1-5; no clear D gene. In germline, CDR1 is MGHDK, CDR2 SYGVNS. The CDR3 is made up of 15 amino acids. The V end was cut by 2 bases, the J end by 0 bases, with 8 bases between. The CDR3 nucleotides read TGTGCCAGCAGTGAACCAGGATTTAGCAATCAGCCCCAGCATTTT. It codes for CASSEPGFSNQPQHF.

This chain uses TRBV4-3 with TRBJ2-7, with 12 bases matching TRBD1. Germline trimming cut 4 bases from V and 7 bases from J; bases unmatched to any gene: 11. The CDR3 loop spans 16 amino acids. The germline gives CDR1 LGHNA, CDR2 YSLEER. The CDR3, as DNA: TGCGCCAGCAGCCCACGCCCGGGACAGGGGGCGAGAGAGCAGTACGTC. This encodes CASSPRPGQGAREQYV.

The V gene is TRBV7-2, the J gene TRBJ2-1; 10 bases align to TRBD1. J was trimmed by 6 bases and V by 5 bases; bases with no gene match: 10. The germline gives CDR1 SGHTA, CDR2 FQGNSA. The CDR3 is 16 amino acids. This CDR3 is CASSPPPGQGRNEQFF. DNA of the CDR3: TGTGCCAGCAGCCCTCCCCCGGGACAGGGGCGCAATGAGCAGTTCTTC.

The chain employs TRBV28 and TRBJ1-3; no clear D. The V gene's germline CDR1 is MDHEN and CDR2 SYDVKM. This CDR3 has 12 amino acids. The V gene lost 4 bases and the J gene lost 8 bases, with 9 bases spanning the gap. The CDR3 DNA is TGTGCCAGCAGTTCAATGGAGTACACCATATATTTT. The encoded protein is CASSSMEYTIYF.

The gene calls are TRBV5-8 and TRBJ2-3; tentative D call: TRBD1 (5 bases). The germline V gene has CDR1 SGHTS and CDR2 YDEGEE. With 4 bases removed from V and 0 bases from J, the gap between germline ends came to 12 bases. CDR3 size: 15 residues. CDR3 coding DNA: TGTGCCAGCAGCACCAGGGAAGGGAGCACAGATACGCAGTATTTT. Translation gives CASSTREGSTDTQYF. The variable domain in full, completed from reference TRBV5-8 and TRBJ2-3, reads EAGVTQSPTHLIKTRGQQATLRCSPISGHTSVYWYQQALGLGLQFLLWYDEGEERNRGNFPPRFSGRQFPNYSSELNVNALELEDSALYLCASSTREGSTDTQYFGPGTRLTVL.

The chain links TRBV5-1 to TRBJ2-3; TRBD2 aligns across 10 bases. Germline-derived CDR1 and CDR2 are SGHRS and YFSETQ. Germline trimming cut 0 bases from V and 3 bases from J; bases unmatched to any gene: 4. The CDR3 is made up of 16 amino acids. This CDR3 reads CASSLVPSGRTDTQYF. CDR3 sequence (DNA): TGCGCCAGCAGCTTGGTCCCTAGCGGGAGAACAGATACGCAGTATTTT. Based on the CDR3 plus reference TRBV5-1 and TRBJ2-3, the full variable domain is KAGVTQTPRYLIKTRGQQVTLSCSPISGHRSVSWYQQTPGQGLQFLFEYFSETQRNKGNFPGRFSGRQFSNSRSEMNVSTLELGDSALYLCASSLVPSGRTDTQYFGPGTRLTVL.

The gene calls are TRBV30 and TRBJ1-5; 8 bases map to TRBD1. The CDR3 has 18 amino acids. Trimming removed 2 bases from V and 1 base from J; junction bases left unmatched: 13. Germline V gene lookup returns CDR1 GTSNPN and CDR2 SVGIG (reference sequence). The CDR3 here is CAWSQQGEEVLSNQPQHF. CDR3 in DNA: TGTGCCTGGAGTCAACAGGGGGAAGAGGTGTTGAGCAATCAGCCCCAGCATTTT.

This chain connects TRBV11-2 to TRBJ2-1; D call uncertain. There are 16 residues in the CDR3. Per the germline V gene, CDR1 is SGHAT and CDR2 is FQNNGV. V was shortened by 2 bases and J by 6 bases, with 17 bases between the two germline ends. In DNA, the CDR3 is TGTGCCAGCAGCTTAAGCTCTGGTCCCTCCACCAATGAGCAGTTCTTC. It translates to CASSLSSGPSTNEQFF.

The chain is built from TRBV4-1 and TRBJ2-2, with D possibly matching TRBD1 (6 bases). The CDR3 contains 15 residues. V was trimmed by 5 bases and J by 4 bases, leaving 14 bases between them. The V gene's germline CDR1 is MGHRA and CDR2 YSYEKL. CDR3 region: CASSETQQGTGELFF. Here the CDR3 DNA reads TGCGCCAGCAGCGAAACTCAACAGGGCACCGGGGAGCTGTTTTTT.

J is TRBJ2-2 and V is TRBV19, with 9 positions matching TRBD2. V dropped 1 base and J dropped 5; count of bases not matched to a gene: 11. The CDR3 runs 18 residues. Germline V lookup: CDR1 LNHDA, CDR2 SQIVND (reference sequence). The CDR3 sequence: CASSIGSLAGRGTGELFF. Here the CDR3 DNA reads TGTGCCAGTAGTATAGGGAGTCTAGCGGGGAGGGGAACCGGGGAGCTGTTTTTT.

This chain links TRBV5-8 with TRBJ2-1; a possible D gene is TRBD1 (5 bases). CDR1 and CDR2 (germline): SGHTS, YDEGEE. This CDR3 is 17 amino acids long. Trimming removed 1 base from V and 4 bases from J, with 18 bases in between. In nucleotides, the CDR3 is TGTGCCAGCAGCTTGTGGGCAGGGCAGTCGGTATACAATGAGCAGTTCTTC. The encoded protein is CASSLWAGQSVYNEQFF. Based on the CDR3 plus reference TRBV5-8 and TRBJ2-1, the full variable domain is EAGVTQSPTHLIKTRGQQATLRCSPISGHTSVYWYQQALGLGLQFLLWYDEGEERNRGNFPPRFSGRQFPNYSSELNVNALELEDSALYLCASSLWAGQSVYNEQFFGPGTRLTVL.

This clone was found many times. The rearrangement uses TRBV7-8 and TRBJ2-1, with 9 bases that match TRBD1. CDR3 size: 16 residues. V was clipped by 5 bases and J by 7 bases; unmatched bases: 12. Looked up from germline, CDR1 is SGHVS and CDR2 is FQNEAQ. The CDR3 sequence: CASSRGGGQGRNEQFF. The CDR3 bases are TGTGCCAGCAGCCGCGGCGGGGGACAGGGACGGAATGAGCAGTTCTTC.

The chain recombines TRBV19 with TRBJ2-7; D may be TRBD2 (5 bases). Germline V gene sequence: CDR1 LNHDA, CDR2 SQIVND (reference sequence). The CDR3 length is 19 residues. V was pared by 3 bases and J by 2 bases, with 26 bases between. For the CDR3, the DNA is TGTGCCAGTAGTATCCAAGCGGTGGAAGGGTCAGGTCACACCTACGAGCAGTACTTC. Translated, it gives CASSIQAVEGSGHTYEQYF.

The chain links TRBV7-9 to TRBJ1-1; D remains ambiguous. This CDR3 is built from 13 residues. V lost 5 bases, J lost 2 bases, and 9 bases lay in between. The germline V gene has CDR1 SEHNR and CDR2 FQNEAQ (reference sequence). The CDR3 here is CASSPVPNTEAFF. The CDR3 DNA sequence: TGTGCCAGCAGCCCCGTCCCCAACACTGAAGCTTTCTTT.

The V gene is TRBV3-1 (or the pseudogene TRBV3-2), the J gene TRBJ2-4; a weak D match, TRBD1 (7 bases). The CDR3 length is 13 residues. Looked up from germline, CDR1 is LGHDT and CDR2 is YNNKEL (reference sequence). The V and J ends lost 3 bases and 5 bases respectively, with 8 bases between them. CDR3 region: CASSHRGENIQYF. CDR3 bases: TGTGCCAGCAGCCACAGGGGGGAAAACATTCAGTACTTC.

V is TRBV4-2 and J is TRBJ2-7, with D tentatively TRBD2 (5 bases). The CDR3 spans 14 residues. The germline gives CDR1 LGHNA, CDR2 YNFKEQ. Trimming left V 0 bases short and J 0 bases short, with 6 bases between. This CDR3 is CASSQDGSSYEQYF. The CDR3 DNA sequence: TGTGCCAGCAGCCAAGATGGGAGCTCCTACGAGCAGTACTTC.

This chain joins TRBV28 and TRBJ2-1; 8 bases line up with TRBD1. V lost 3 bases, J lost 7 bases, and 5 bases stayed unmatched. The CDR3 sequence is 14 residues long. Germline CDR1 is MDHEN and CDR2 is SYDVKM. CDR3 sequence reads: CASSLSRTGNEQFF. Written as DNA, the CDR3 is TGTGCCAGCAGTTTGTCTCGGACAGGGAATGAGCAGTTCTTC.